The rows below give T cell receptor beta chains drawn from one sample of a study of T cells after yellow fever vaccination. TCRdb passed the 5' RACE reads through MiXCR, listing each CDR3 protein once. The sample has about 630,000 distinct CDR3 sequences; roughly 12% are singletons. Source: PBMCs, taken on the day of the yellow fever booster vaccination. These receptors were taken from a man younger than 45 who received the YFV17D yellow fever vaccine. Both conserved end residues are part of each CDR3. A D gene is named only where the DNA matches it firmly. Clone size, where shown, is once, few, many, or a class for clones that have expanded.

size: many
V: TRBV6-5
J: TRBJ2-2
D: NA
CDR3: CASSYSSPPTGELFF
DNA: TGTGCCAGCAGTTACTCGTCGCCACCCACCGGGGAGCTGTTTTTT

size: NA
V: TRBV2
J: TRBJ2-4
D: NA
CDR3: CARCPSIAKNIQYF
DNA: TGTGCCCGCTGTCCGTCAATAGCCAAAAACATTCAGTACTTC

size: NA
V: TRBV12-3/TRBV12-4
J: TRBJ2-1
D: NA
CDR3: CASSRMADNEQFF
DNA: TGTGCCAGCAGCCGGATGGCGGACAATGAGCAGTTCTTC

size: many
V: TRBV5-1
J: TRBJ2-7
D: NA
CDR3: CASSQVPAGSSYEQYF
DNA: TGCGCCAGCAGCCAAGTTCCGGCAGGGAGCTCCTACGAGCAGTACTTC

size: NA
V: TRBV6-2/TRBV6-3
J: TRBJ2-5
D: TRBD2
CDR3: CASSRRAGGPQETQYF
DNA: TGTGCCAGCAGTCGACGAGCGGGAGGGCCCCAAGAGACCCAGTACTTC

size: NA
V: TRBV6-2/TRBV6-3
J: TRBJ1-2
D: NA
CDR3: CASSLEFASGYTF
DNA: TGTGCCAGCAGTTTAGAATTTGCGAGTGGCTACACCTTC

size: NA
V: TRBV2
J: TRBJ2-4
D: NA
CDR3: CASSAPDLAKNIQYF
DNA: TGTGCCAGCAGTGCCCCTGATCTAGCCAAAAACATTCAGTACTTC

size: few
V: TRBV6-1
J: TRBJ2-1
D: NA
CDR3: CASSHPLPGPNEQFF
DNA: TGTGCCAGCAGTCATCCGTTGCCGGGGCCCAATGAGCAGTTCTTC

size: NA
V: TRBV7-2
J: TRBJ2-7
D: TRBD2
CDR3: CASSAAGGYEQYF
DNA: TGTGCCAGCAGCGCAGCGGGAGGATACGAGCAGTACTTC

size: few
V: TRBV29-1
J: TRBJ2-7
D: TRBD1
CDR3: CSVIRDRGGNEQYF
DNA: TGCAGCGTAATCCGGGACAGGGGAGGCAACGAGCAGTACTTC

size: NA
V: TRBV12-3/TRBV12-4
J: TRBJ2-7
D: TRBD2
CDR3: CASSTRTSGRAYEQYF
DNA: TGTGCCAGCAGTACCCGGACTAGCGGGAGGGCCTACGAGCAGTACTTC

size: NA
V: TRBV5-1
J: TRBJ2-5
D: NA
CDR3: CASSLGTTAEETQYF
DNA: TGCGCCAGCAGCCTCGGGACCACGGCTGAAGAGACCCAGTACTTC

size: NA
V: TRBV7-6
J: TRBJ1-5
D: NA
CDR3: CASSVTGSSNQPQHF
DNA: TGTGCCAGCAGCGTAACAGGGAGTAGCAATCAGCCCCAGCATTTT

size: few
V: TRBV6-2/TRBV6-3
J: TRBJ1-2
D: TRBD1
CDR3: CASTTPGQFYGYTF
DNA: TGTGCCAGCACCACACCGGGACAGTTTTATGGCTACACCTTC

size: many
V: TRBV12-3/TRBV12-4
J: TRBJ2-7
D: NA
CDR3: CASRDGPYEQYF
DNA: TGTGCCAGCCGGGACGGACCCTACGAGCAGTACTTC

size: NA
V: TRBV24-1
J: TRBJ2-1
D: NA
CDR3: CATSDLPGDEQFF
DNA: TGTGCCACCAGTGATTTGCCGGGGGATGAGCAGTTCTTC

size: few
V: TRBV20-1
J: TRBJ2-5
D: NA
CDR3: CSWIGPGLGQYF
DNA: TGCAGTTGGATTGGGCCGGGGTTGGGCCAGTACTTC

size: few
V: TRBV27
J: TRBJ2-7
D: NA
CDR3: CASSSSSTYEQYF
DNA: TGTGCCAGCAGTTCGTCTTCTACCTACGAGCAGTACTTC

size: NA
V: TRBV7-6
J: TRBJ2-1
D: TRBD2
CDR3: CASRGRATNNEQFF
DNA: TGTGCCAGCAGAGGGAGGGCCACAAACAATGAGCAGTTCTTC

size: NA
V: TRBV20-1
J: TRBJ2-3
D: NA
CDR3: CSVVALAGGDTQYF
DNA: TGCAGTGTAGTGGCACTAGCAGGGGGAGATACGCAGTATTTT

size: few
V: TRBV9
J: TRBJ2-1
D: NA
CDR3: CASSVASGNGEQFF
DNA: TGTGCCAGCAGCGTAGCTTCGGGGAATGGTGAGCAGTTCTTC

size: few
V: TRBV18
J: TRBJ2-1
D: NA
CDR3: CASSLSKYHEQFF
DNA: TGTGCCAGCTCACTATCAAAGTACCACGAGCAGTTCTTC

size: NA
V: TRBV29-1
J: TRBJ2-1
D: NA
CDR3: CSVLGAGSSYNEQFF
DNA: TGCAGCGTACTCGGGGCGGGGAGCTCCTACAATGAGCAGTTCTTC

size: few
V: TRBV21-1
J: TRBJ2-7
D: NA
CDR3: CASRDPYSNHYEQYF
DNA: TGTGCCAGCAGGGACCCTTACAGTAACCACTACGAGCAGTACTTC

size: few
V: TRBV12-3/TRBV12-4
J: TRBJ2-7
D: NA
CDR3: CASSPGLSHEQYF
DNA: TGTGCCAGCAGCCCTGGACTGTCCCACGAGCAGTACTTC

size: NA
V: TRBV12-3/TRBV12-4
J: TRBJ1-2
D: NA
CDR3: CASSPVSYGYTF
DNA: TGTGCCAGCAGTCCAGTCAGCTATGGCTACACCTTC